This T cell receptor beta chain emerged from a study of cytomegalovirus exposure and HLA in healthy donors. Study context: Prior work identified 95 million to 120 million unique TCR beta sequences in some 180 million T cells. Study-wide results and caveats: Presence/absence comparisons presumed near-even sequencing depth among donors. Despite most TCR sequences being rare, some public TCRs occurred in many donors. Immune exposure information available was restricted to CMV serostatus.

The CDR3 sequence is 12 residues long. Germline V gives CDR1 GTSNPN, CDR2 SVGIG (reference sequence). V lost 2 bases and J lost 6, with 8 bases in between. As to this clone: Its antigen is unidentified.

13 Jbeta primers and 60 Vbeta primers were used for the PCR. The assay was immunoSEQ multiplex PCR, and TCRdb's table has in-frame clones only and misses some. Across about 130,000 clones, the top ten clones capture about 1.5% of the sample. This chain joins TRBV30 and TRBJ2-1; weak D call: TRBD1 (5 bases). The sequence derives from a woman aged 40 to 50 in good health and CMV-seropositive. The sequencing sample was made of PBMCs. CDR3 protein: CAWSRQSNEQFF. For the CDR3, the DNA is TGTGCCTGGAGTAGACAGTCCAATGAGCAGTTCTTC.